A single sample gave rise to the 9 T cell receptor beta chains below, sequenced in a study of blood T cell repertoires in COVID-19. Data came from immunoSEQ multiplex PCR; TCRdb stores just in-frame clones and leaves some out. Of about 130,000 clones detected, more than 75% appear once; the ten largest clones hold around 3.6%. The sequencing input was peripheral blood. These TCRs come from a man aged 45-65 years with active COVID-19.

This chain connects TRBV16 to TRBJ2-7; D gene uncertain. Germline CDR1 is KGHSY and CDR2 is FQNENV. The CDR3 is made up of 11 amino acids. V was shortened by 2 bases and J by 12 bases, with 11 bases between the two germline ends. CDR3 DNA: TGTGCCAGCAGCCAACAACAGTCGATGTACTTC. This sequence encodes CASSQQQSMYF.

The chain links TRBV6-5 to TRBJ1-6; unclear D gene. The CDR3 totals 15 residues. Between the trimmed V and J ends, which lost 6 bases and 1 base, there was a span of 10 bases. Germline V gives CDR1 MNHEY, CDR2 SVGAGI. CDR3 nucleotide sequence: TGTGCCAGCAGCGGGGTGAGGTCCTATAATTCACCCCTCCACTTT. This sequence encodes CASSGVRSYNSPLHF.

The V gene is TRBV7-9, the J gene TRBJ1-4; unclear D gene. The CDR3 covers 14 residues. In germline, CDR1 is SEHNR, CDR2 FQNEAQ (reference sequence). V dropped 3 bases and J dropped 2 bases, with 7 bases sitting between them. The CDR3 nucleotides read TGTGCCAGCAGCTTCTCTTCCACTAATGAAAAACTGTTTTTT. This sequence encodes CASSFSSTNEKLFF.

This chain links TRBV5-1 with TRBJ1-1; 8 nucleotides agree with TRBD1. The CDR3 is made up of 15 amino acids. Per the germline V gene, CDR1 is SGHRS and CDR2 is YFSETQ. The trim removed 2 bases at V and 2 bases at J, leaving 5 bases unmatched. CDR3 region: CASSFLTGVNTEAFF. CDR3 nucleotide sequence: TGCGCCAGCAGCTTCCTGACAGGGGTTAACACTGAAGCTTTCTTT.

V usage is TRBV5-1 and J usage is TRBJ2-1, with 7 bases that match TRBD2. V dropped 7 bases and J dropped 9; count of bases not matched to a gene: 7. The CDR3 extends over 12 amino acids. Germline V gene sequence: CDR1 SGHRS, CDR2 YFSETQ. In DNA form, the CDR3 reads TGCGCCAGCTTCATTATAGCGGGTGAGCAGTTCTTC. As protein: CASFIIAGEQFF.

The chain employs TRBV7-9 and TRBJ2-1; 14 nucleotides agree with TRBD2. Per the germline V gene, CDR1 is SEHNR and CDR2 is FQNEAQ (reference sequence). V was clipped by 4 bases and J by 7 bases; unmatched bases: 9. CDR3 size: 17 residues. The CDR3 nucleotides read TGTGCCAGCAGCTACGGACTAGCGGGGGGTTCGCGGAATGAGCAGTTCTTC. As protein: CASSYGLAGGSRNEQFF.

V and J are TRBV3-1 (or the pseudogene TRBV3-2) and TRBJ2-2; 9 positions match TRBD1. Germline V gene sequence: CDR1 LGHDT, CDR2 YNNKEL (reference sequence). The CDR3 is 16 amino acids. The V gene end was trimmed by 2 bases and the J gene end by 1 base; junction bases not matched to a gene: 2. The CDR3 protein is CASSQWTGENTGELFF. In nucleotides, the CDR3 is TGTGCCAGCAGCCAATGGACAGGGGAGAACACCGGGGAGCTGTTTTTT.

The chain links TRBV7-9 to TRBJ2-1; 9 positions agree with TRBD1. CDR1 is SEHNR, CDR2 FQNEAQ, per germline (reference sequence). With V trimmed by 4 bases and J by 8 bases, 6 bases remained unmatched. CDR3 length equals 14 residues. CDR3 sequence: CASSSGQGIHEQFF. CDR3 bases: TGTGCCAGCAGCTCGGGACAGGGAATTCATGAGCAGTTCTTC. The full variable domain, rest sourced from reference TRBV7-9 and TRBJ2-1, is DTGVSQNPRHKITKRGQNVTFRCDPISEHNRLYWYRQTLGQGPEFLTYFQNEAQLEKSRLLSDRFSAERPKGSFSTLEIQRTEQGDSAMYLCASSSGQGIHEQFFGPGTRLTVL.

This clone was counted a single time. This chain links TRBV6-5 with TRBJ1-3; D is unclear. This CDR3 has 13 amino acids. Germline CDR1 and CDR2: MNHEY and SVGAGI. V shed 6 bases and J shed 0 bases, with 6 bases lying between them. The CDR3 loop reads CASSQASGNTIYF. CDR3 nucleotides: TGTGCCAGCAGCCAAGCCTCTGGAAACACCATATATTTT.